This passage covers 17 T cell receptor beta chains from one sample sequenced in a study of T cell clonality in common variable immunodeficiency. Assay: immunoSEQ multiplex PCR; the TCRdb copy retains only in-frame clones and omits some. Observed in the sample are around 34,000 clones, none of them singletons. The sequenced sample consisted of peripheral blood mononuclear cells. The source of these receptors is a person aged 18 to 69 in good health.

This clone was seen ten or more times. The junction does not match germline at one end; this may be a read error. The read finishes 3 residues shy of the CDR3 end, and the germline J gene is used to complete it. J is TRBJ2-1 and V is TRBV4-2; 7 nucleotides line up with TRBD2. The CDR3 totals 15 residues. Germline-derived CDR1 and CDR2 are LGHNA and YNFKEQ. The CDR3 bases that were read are TGCGCCAGCAGCCAAGATTGGGGGGGGATGGATGAG. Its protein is CASSQDWGGMDE. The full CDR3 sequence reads CASSQDWGGMDEQFF.

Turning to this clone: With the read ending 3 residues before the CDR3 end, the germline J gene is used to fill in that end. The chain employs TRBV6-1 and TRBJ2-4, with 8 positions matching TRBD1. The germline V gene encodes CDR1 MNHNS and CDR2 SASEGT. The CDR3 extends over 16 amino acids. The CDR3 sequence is CASSVGQEPPFGGQYF. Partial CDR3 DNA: TGTGCCAGCAGTGTGGGACAGGAGCCTCCCTTCGGTGGT.

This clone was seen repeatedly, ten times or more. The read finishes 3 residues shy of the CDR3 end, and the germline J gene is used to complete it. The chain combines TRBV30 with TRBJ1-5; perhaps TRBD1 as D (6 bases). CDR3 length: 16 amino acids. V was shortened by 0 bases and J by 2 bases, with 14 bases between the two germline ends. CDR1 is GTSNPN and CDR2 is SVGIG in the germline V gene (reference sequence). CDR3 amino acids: CAWSVNGGPGNQPQHF. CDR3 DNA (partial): TGTGCCTGGAGTGTTAACGGGGGGCCAGGCAATCAGCCC. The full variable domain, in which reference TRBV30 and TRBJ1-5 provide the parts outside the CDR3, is SQTIHQWPATLVQPVGSPLSLECTVEGTSNPNLYWYRQAAGRGLQLLFYSVGIGQISSEVPQNLSASRPQDRQFILSSKKLLLSDSGFYLCAWSVNGGPGNQPQHFGDGTRLSIL.

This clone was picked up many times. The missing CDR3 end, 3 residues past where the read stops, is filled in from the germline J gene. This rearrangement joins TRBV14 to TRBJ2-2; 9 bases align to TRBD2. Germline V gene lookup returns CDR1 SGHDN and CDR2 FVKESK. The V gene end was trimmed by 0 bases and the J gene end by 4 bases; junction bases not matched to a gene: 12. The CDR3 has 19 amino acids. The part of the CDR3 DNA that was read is TGTGCCAGCAGCCAAGAGTTCTTAAGTAGCGGGAGACTCACCGGGGAG. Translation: CASSQEFLSSGRLTGE. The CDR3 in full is CASSQEFLSSGRLTGELFF.

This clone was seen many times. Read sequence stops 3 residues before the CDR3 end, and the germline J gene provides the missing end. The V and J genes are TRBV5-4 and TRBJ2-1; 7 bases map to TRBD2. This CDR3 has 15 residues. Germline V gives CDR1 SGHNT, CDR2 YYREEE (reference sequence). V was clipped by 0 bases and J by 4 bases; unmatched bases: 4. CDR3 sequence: CASSLAPAGYNEQFF. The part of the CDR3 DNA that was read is TGTGCCAGCAGCTTGGCCCCAGCGGGATACAATGAG.

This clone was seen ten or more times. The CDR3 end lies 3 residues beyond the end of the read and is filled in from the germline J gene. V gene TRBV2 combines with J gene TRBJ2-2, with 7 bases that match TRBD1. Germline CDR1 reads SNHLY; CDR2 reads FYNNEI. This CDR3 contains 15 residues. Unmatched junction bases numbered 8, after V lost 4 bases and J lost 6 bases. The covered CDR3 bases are TGTGCCAGCAGTGGACAGGGTATTCGCTCCGGGGAG. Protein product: CASSGQGIRSGE. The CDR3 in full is CASSGQGIRSGELFF.

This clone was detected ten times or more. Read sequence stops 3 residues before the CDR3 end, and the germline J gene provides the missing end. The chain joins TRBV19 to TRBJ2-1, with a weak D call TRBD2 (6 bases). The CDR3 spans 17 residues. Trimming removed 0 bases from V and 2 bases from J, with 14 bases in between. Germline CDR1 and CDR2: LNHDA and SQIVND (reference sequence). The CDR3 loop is CASSIEGRDFPYNEQFF. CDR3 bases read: TGTGCCAGTAGTATAGAAGGCCGGGACTTCCCCTACAATGAG.

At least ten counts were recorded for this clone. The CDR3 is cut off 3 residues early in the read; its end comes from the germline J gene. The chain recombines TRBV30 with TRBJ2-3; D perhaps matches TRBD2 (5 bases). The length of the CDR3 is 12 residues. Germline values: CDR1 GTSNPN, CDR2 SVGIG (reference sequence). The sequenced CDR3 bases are TGTGCCTGGAGTGTATCAGGAGGAACG. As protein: CAWSVSGGT. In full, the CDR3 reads CAWSVSGGTQYF.

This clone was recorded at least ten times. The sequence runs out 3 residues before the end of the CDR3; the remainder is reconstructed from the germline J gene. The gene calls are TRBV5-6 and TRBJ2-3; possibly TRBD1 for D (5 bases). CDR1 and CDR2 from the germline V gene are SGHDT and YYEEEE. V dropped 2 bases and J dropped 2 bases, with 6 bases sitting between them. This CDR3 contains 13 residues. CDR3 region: CASSLQVTDTQYF. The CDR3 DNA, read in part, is TGTGCCAGCAGCTTACAGGTCACAGATACG.

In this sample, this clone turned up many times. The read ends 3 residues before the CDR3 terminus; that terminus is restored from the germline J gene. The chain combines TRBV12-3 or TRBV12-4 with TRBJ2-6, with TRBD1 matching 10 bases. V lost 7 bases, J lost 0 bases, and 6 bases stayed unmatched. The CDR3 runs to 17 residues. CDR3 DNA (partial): TGTGCCAGCATCTGGGGGACAGGGGCCTCTGGGGCCAACGTC. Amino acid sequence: CASIWGTGASGANV. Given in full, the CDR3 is CASIWGTGASGANVLTF.

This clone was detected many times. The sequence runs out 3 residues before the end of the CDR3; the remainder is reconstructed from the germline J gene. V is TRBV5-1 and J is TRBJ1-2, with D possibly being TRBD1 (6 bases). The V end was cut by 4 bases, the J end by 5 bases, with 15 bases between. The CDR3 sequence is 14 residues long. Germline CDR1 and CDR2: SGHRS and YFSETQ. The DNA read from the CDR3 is TGCGCCAGCAGCCCCGCCCAGGGGCGGTATGGC. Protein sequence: CASSPAQGRYG. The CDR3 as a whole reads CASSPAQGRYGYTF.

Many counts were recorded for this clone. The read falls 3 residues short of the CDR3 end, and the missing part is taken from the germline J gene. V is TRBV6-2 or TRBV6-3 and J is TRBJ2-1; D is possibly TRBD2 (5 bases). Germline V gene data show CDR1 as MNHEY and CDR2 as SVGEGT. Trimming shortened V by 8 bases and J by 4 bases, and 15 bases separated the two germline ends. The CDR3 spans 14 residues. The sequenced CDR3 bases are TGTGCCAGCCGGACGGACTCATCATACAATGAG. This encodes CASRTDSSYNE. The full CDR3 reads CASRTDSSYNEQFF.

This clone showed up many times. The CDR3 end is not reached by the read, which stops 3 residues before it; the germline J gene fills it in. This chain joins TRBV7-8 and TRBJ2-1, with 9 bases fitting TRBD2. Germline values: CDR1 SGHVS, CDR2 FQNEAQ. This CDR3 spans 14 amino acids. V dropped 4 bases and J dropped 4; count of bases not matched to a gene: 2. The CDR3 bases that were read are TGTGCCAGCAGCTACCTAGCGGGGTACAATGAG. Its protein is CASSYLAGYNE. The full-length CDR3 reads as CASSYLAGYNEQFF.

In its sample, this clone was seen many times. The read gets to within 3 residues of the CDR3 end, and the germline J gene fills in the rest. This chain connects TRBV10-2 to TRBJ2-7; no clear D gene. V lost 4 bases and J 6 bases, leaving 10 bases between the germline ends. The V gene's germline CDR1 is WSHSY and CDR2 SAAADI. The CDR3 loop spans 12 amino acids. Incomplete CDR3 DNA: TGCGCCAGCAGTGCCACGTACTCCGAG. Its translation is CASSATYSE. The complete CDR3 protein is CASSATYSEQYF.

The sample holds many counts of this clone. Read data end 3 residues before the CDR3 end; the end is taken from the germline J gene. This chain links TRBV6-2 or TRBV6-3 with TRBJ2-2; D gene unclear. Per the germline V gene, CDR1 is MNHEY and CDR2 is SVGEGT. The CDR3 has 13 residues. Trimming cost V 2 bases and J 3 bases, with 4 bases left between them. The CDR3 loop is CASSYQYTGELFF. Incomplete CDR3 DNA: TGTGCCAGCAGTTACCAATACACCGGGGAG.

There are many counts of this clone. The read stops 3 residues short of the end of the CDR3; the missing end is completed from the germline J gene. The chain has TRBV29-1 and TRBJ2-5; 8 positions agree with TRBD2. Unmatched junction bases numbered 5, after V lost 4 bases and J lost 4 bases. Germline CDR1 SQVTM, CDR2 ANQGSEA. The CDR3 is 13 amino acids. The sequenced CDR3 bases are TGCAGCGTTGCTCGGGAGGGGCGAGAGACC. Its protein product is CSVAREGRET. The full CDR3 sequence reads CSVAREGRETQYF. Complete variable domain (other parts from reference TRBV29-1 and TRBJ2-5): SAVISQKPSRDICQRGTSLTIQCQVDSQVTMMFWYRQQPGQSLTLIATANQGSEATYESGFVIDKFPISRPNLTFSTLTVSNMSPEDSSIYLCSVAREGRETQYFGPGTRLLVL.

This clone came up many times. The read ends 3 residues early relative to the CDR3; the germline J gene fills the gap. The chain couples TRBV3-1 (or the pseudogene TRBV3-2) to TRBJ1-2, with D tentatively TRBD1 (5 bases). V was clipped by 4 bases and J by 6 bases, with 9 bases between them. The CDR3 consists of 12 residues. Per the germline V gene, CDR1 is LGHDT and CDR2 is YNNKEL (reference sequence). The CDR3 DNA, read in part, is TGTGCCAGCAGCCTCCCAGGGCATGGC. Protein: CASSLPGHG. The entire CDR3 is CASSLPGHGYTF.